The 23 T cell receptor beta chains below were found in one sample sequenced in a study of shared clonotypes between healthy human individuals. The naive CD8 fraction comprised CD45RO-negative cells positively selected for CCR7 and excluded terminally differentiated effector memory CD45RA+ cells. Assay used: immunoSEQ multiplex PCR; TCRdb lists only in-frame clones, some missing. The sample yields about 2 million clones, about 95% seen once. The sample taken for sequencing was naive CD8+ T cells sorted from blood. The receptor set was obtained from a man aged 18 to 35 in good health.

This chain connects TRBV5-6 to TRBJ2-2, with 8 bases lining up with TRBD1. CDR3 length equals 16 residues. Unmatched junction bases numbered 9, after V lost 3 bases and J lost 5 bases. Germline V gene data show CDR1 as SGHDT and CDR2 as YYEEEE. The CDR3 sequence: CASSSYDRGLTGELFF. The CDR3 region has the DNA TGTGCCAGCAGCTCGTATGACAGGGGCTTGACCGGGGAGCTGTTTTTT.

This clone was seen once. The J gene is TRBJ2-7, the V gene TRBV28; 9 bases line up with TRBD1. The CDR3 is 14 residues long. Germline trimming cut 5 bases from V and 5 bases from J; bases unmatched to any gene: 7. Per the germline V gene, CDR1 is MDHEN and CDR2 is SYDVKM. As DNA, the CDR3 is TGTGCCAGCAGTATAACGGGACAGGGAGACGAGCAGTACTTC. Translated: CASSITGQGDEQYF.

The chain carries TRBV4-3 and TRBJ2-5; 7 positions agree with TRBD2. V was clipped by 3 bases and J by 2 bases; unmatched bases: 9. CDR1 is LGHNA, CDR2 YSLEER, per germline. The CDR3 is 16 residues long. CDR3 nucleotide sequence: TGCGCCAGCAGCCAGCACCACGGGGAGGGGCAAGAGACCCAGTACTTC. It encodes CASSQHHGEGQETQYF.

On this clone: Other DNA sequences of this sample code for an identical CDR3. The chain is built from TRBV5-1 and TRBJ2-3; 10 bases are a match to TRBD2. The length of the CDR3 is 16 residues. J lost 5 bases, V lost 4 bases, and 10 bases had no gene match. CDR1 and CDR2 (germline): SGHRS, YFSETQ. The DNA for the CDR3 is TGCGCCAGCAGCCCCCGGACTAGCGGCCTCGGAGATACGCAGTATTTT. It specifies CASSPRTSGLGDTQYF. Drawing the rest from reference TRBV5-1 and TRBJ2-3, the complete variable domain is KAGVTQTPRYLIKTRGQQVTLSCSPISGHRSVSWYQQTPGQGLQFLFEYFSETQRNKGNFPGRFSGRQFSNSRSEMNVSTLELGDSALYLCASSPRTSGLGDTQYFGPGTRLTVL.

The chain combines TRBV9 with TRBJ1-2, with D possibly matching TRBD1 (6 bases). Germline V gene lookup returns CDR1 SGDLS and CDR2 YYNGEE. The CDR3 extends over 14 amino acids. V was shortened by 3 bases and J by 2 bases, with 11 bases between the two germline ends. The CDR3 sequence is CASSDTTGNYGYTF. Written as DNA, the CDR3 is TGTGCCAGCAGCGATACCACAGGGAACTATGGCTACACCTTC.

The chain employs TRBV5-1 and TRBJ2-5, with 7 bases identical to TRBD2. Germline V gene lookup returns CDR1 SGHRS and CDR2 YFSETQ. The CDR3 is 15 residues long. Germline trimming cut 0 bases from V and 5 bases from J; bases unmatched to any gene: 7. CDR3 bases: TGCGCCAGCAGCTTGGGGGACGGGAGGTGGGAGACCCAGTACTTC. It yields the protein CASSLGDGRWETQYF. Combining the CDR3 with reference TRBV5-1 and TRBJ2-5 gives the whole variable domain KAGVTQTPRYLIKTRGQQVTLSCSPISGHRSVSWYQQTPGQGLQFLFEYFSETQRNKGNFPGRFSGRQFSNSRSEMNVSTLELGDSALYLCASSLGDGRWETQYFGPGTRLLVL.

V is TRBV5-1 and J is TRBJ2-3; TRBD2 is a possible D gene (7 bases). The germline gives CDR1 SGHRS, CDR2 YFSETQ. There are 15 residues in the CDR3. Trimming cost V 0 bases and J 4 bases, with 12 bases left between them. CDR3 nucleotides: TGCGCCAGCAGCTTGGCCGGGGGGCTTCCAGATACGCAGTATTTT. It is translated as CASSLAGGLPDTQYF.

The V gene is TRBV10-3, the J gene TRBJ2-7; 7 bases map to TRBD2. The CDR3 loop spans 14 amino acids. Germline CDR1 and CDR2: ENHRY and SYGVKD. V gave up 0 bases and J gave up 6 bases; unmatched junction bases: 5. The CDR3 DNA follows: TGTGCCATCAGTGAGTCCAGCGGGAACGGCGAGCAGTACTTC. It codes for CAISESSGNGEQYF.

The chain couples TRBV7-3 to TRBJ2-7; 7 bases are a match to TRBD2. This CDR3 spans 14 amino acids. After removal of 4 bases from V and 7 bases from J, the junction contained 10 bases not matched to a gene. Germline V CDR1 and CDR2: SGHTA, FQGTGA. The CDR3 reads CASSSGTNNPEQYF. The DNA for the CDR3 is TGTGCCAGCAGCTCCGGGACTAACAATCCGGAGCAGTACTTC. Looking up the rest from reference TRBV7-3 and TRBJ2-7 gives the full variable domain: GAGVSQTPSNKVTEKGKYVELRCDPISGHTALYWYRQSLGQGPEFLIYFQGTGAADDSGLPNDRFFAVRPEGSVSTLKIQRTERGDSAVYLCASSSGTNNPEQYFGPGTRLTVT.

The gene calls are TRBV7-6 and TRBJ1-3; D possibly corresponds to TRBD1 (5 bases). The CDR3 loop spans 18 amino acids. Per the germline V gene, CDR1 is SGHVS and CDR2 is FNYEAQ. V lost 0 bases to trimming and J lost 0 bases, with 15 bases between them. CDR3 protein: CASSLARQGEGSGNTIYF. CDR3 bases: TGTGCCAGCAGCTTAGCGAGGCAGGGAGAGGGCTCTGGAAACACCATATATTTT.

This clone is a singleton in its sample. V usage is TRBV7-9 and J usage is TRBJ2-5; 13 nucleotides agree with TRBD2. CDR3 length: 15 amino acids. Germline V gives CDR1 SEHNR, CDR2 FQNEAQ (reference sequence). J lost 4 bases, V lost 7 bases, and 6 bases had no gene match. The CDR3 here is CASNLGLAGAETQYF. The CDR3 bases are TGTGCCAGCAACCTAGGACTAGCGGGAGCAGAGACCCAGTACTTC. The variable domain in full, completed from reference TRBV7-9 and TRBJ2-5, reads DTGVSQNPRHKITKRGQNVTFRCDPISEHNRLYWYRQTLGQGPEFLTYFQNEAQLEKSRLLSDRFSAERPKGSFSTLEIQRTEQGDSAMYLCASNLGLAGAETQYFGPGTRLLVL.

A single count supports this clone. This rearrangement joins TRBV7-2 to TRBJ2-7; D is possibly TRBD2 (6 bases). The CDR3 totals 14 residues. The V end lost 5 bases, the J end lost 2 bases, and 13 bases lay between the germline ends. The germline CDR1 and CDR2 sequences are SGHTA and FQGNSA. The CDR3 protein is CASSPYGGAYEQYF. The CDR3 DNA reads TGTGCCAGCAGCCCCTATGGCGGGGCCTACGAGCAGTACTTC.

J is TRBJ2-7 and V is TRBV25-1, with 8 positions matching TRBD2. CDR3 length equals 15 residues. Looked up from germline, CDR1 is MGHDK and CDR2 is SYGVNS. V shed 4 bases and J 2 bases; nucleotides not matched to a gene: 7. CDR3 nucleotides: TGTGCCAGCAGTGCTCATGAGACTAGCGCCTACGAGCAGTACTTC. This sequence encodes CASSAHETSAYEQYF.

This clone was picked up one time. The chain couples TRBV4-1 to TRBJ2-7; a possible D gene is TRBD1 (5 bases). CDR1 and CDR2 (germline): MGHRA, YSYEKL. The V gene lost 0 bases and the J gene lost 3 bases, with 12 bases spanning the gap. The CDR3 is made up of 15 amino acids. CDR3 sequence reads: CASSQDWTLGYEQYF. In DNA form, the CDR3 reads TGCGCCAGCAGCCAAGATTGGACATTGGGCTACGAGCAGTACTTC.

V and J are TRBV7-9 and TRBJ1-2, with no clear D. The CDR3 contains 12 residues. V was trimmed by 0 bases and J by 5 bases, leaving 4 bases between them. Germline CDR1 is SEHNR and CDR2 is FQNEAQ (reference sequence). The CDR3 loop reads CASSLAEYGYTF. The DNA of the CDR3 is TGTGCCAGCAGCTTAGCGGAGTATGGCTACACCTTC.

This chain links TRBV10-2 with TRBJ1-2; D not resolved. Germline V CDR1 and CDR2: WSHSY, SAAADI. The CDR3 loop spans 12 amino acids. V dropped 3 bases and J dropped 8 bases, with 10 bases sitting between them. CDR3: CASSDGGNGYTF. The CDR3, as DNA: TGCGCCAGCAGTGATGGCGGGAACGGCTACACCTTC.

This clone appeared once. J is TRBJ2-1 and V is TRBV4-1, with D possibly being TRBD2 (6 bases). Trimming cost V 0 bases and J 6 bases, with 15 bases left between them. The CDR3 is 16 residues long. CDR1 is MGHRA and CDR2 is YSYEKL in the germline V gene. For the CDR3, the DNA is TGCGCCAGCAGCCAAGATTTGGGGGAGGCTGCCAATGAGCAGTTCTTC. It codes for CASSQDLGEAANEQFF.

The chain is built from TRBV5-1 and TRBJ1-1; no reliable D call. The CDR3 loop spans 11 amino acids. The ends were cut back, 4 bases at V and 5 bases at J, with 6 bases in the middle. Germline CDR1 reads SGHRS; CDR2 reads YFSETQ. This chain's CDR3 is CASSPPTEAFF. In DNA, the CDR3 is TGCGCCAGCAGCCCTCCGACTGAAGCTTTCTTT. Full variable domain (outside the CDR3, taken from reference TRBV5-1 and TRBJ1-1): KAGVTQTPRYLIKTRGQQVTLSCSPISGHRSVSWYQQTPGQGLQFLFEYFSETQRNKGNFPGRFSGRQFSNSRSEMNVSTLELGDSALYLCASSPPTEAFFGQGTRLTVV.

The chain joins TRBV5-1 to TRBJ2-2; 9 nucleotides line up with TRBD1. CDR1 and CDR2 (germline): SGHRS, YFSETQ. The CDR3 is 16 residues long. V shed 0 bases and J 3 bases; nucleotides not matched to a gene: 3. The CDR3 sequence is CASSLGQGVYTGELFF. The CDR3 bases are TGCGCCAGCAGCTTGGGACAGGGGGTGTACACCGGGGAGCTGTTTTTT.

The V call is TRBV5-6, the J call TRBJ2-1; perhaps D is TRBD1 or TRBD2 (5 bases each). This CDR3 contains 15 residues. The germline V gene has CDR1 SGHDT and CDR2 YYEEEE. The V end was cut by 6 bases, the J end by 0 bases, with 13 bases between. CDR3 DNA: TGTGCCAGCACCCTAGGGGAGAGCTCCTACAATGAGCAGTTCTTC. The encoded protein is CASTLGESSYNEQFF. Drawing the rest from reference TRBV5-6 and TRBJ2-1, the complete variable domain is DAGVTQSPTHLIKTRGQQVTLRCSPKSGHDTVSWYQQALGQGPQFIFQYYEEEERQRGNFPDRFSGHQFPNYSSELNVNALLLGDSALYLCASTLGESSYNEQFFGPGTRLTVL.

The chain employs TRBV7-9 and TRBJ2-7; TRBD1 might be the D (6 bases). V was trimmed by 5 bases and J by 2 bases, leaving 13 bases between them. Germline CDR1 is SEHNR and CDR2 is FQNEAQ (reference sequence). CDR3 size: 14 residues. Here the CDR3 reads CASSRTGTPYEQYF. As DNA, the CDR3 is TGTGCCAGCAGCAGAACAGGGACCCCCTACGAGCAGTACTTC. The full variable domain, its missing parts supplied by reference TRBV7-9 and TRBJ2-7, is DTGVSQNPRHKITKRGQNVTFRCDPISEHNRLYWYRQTLGQGPEFLTYFQNEAQLEKSRLLSDRFSAERPKGSFSTLEIQRTEQGDSAMYLCASSRTGTPYEQYFGPGTRLTVT.

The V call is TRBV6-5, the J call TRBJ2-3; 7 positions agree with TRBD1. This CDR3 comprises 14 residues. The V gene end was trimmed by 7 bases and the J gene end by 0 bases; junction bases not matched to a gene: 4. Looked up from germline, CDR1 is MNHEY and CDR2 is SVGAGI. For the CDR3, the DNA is TGTGCCAGCAACCAAGGGGGCAGCACAGATACGCAGTATTTT. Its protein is CASNQGGSTDTQYF.

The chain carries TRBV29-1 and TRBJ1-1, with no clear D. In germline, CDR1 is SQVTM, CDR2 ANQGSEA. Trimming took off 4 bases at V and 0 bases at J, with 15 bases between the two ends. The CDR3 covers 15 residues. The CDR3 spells CSVAPLEGMNTEAFF. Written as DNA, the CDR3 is TGCAGCGTTGCCCCCCTTGAGGGTATGAACACTGAAGCTTTCTTT.